This TCR beta chain is from a study of metastatic and nonmetastatic thyroid tumors. The germline gives CDR1 MNHNS, CDR2 SASEGT. The CDR3 has 15 amino acids. Regarding this clone: Relative to the germline gene, one junction end is altered; a read error may explain this.

In the source study's methods: Researchers built a distant-metastasis classifier for papillary thyroid cancer that drew on CDR3 differences across clinicopathological groups. TCRdb reanalyzed the PCR reads with MiXCR. It is TCRdb's table, rather than the study itself, that gives the V and J calls and clone size. This sample has fewer than 35,000 clones, with 25% to 35% found just once. Thyroid surgery was performed in patients who had received no treatment beforehand. The chain couples TRBV6-1 to TRBJ1-2; TRBD1 matches at 7 bases. Specimen: blood. The sequence was collected from a female donor with papillary thyroid cancer or a benign thyroid nodule (not recorded which). Some clones in this sample may be carry-over from other donors' samples. In nucleotides, the CDR3 is TGTGCCAGTAGTCCTTCGACAGGGACCAGCTATTGCTACACCTTC. Its translation: CASSPSTGTSYCYTF.